The rows below give T cell receptor beta chains drawn from one sample of a study of preoperative IRX-2 immunotherapy in early breast cancer. Libraries were prepared by immunoSEQ multiplex PCR; TCRdb keeps only in-frame clonotypes and omits some of them. The sample has roughly 40,000 clones, roughly 77% seen once; the top ten hold roughly 1.2%. The source was tumor tissue, collected after IRX-2 immunotherapy. The receptors stem from a human donor with breast cancer. CDR3s include the opening cysteine and the closing phenylalanine or tryptophan. A D gene is named only where the DNA matches it firmly. Where a row states a size, it is once, few, many or the class of an expanded clone; other rows omit it.

V gene,J gene,clone size,D gene,CDR3 DNA,CDR3 protein
TRBV11-1,TRBJ2-1,NA,NA,TGTGCCAGCAGCTTAGACCAAAGACCCTACAATGAGCAGTTCTTC,CASSLDQRPYNEQFF
TRBV19,TRBJ2-7,NA,NA,TGTGCCAGTAGTAAAACAGGGACCTACGAGCAGTACTTC,CASSKTGTYEQYF
TRBV18,TRBJ2-3,NA,TRBD1,TGTGCCAGCTCCCTGACTAACAGGGGGCAAGTAGATACGCAGTATTTT,CASSLTNRGQVDTQYF
TRBV6-8,TRBJ2-5,NA,NA,TGTGCCAGCAGGGCGGGATCATTACAGACCCAGTACTTC,CASRAGSLQTQYF
TRBV15,TRBJ2-1,NA,TRBD2,TGTGCCACCAGCCCTATCAGGCTAGCGGGACATGAGCAGTTCTTC,CATSPIRLAGHEQFF
TRBV7-7,TRBJ1-3,NA,NA,TGTGCCAGCAGCTCATCAGGGGAGGCTGGAAACACCATATATTTT,CASSSSGEAGNTIYF
TRBV19,TRBJ1-1,NA,NA,TGTGCCAGTAGTCCTTCCCAGTGGAACACTGAAGCTTTCTTT,CASSPSQWNTEAFF
TRBV6-8,TRBJ1-1,NA,NA,TGTGCCAGCAGTTACCTACATGGATCTGAAGCTTTCTTT,CASSYLHGSEAFF
TRBV6-8,TRBJ1-5,NA,NA,TGTGCCAGCAGGGTAGTAAATCAGCCCCAGCATTTT,CASRVVNQPQHF
TRBV19,TRBJ2-7,NA,NA,TGTGCCTCCCGCGGCACCTCAGCAGTCTACGAGCAGTACTTC,CASRGTSAVYEQYF
TRBV14,TRBJ1-1,NA,NA,TGTGCCAGCAGACTTACAGGGATTGGGGTCACTGAAGCTTTCTTT,CASRLTGIGVTEAFF
TRBV6-8,TRBJ2-2,NA,NA,TGTGCCAGCAGTTCTAGCGACCCGGGGGCCGGGGAGCTGTTTTTT,CASSSSDPGAGELFF
TRBV5-1,TRBJ2-3,NA,NA,TGCGCCAGCAGCATACCAGCGGGTACAGATACGCAGTATTTT,CASSIPAGTDTQYF
TRBV7-1,TRBJ2-1,NA,TRBD2,TGTGCCAGCAGCTCCCTAGCGGGAGGTGGTAATGAGCAGTTCTTC,CASSSLAGGGNEQFF
TRBV19,TRBJ2-6,once,NA,TGTGCCAGTAGTACCCGGGGAGGTACTGGGGCCAACGTCCTGACTTTC,CASSTRGGTGANVLTF
TRBV19,TRBJ2-2,NA,NA,TGTGCCAGTAGACGGGTTGGCACCGGGGAGCTGTTTTTT,CASRRVGTGELFF
TRBV5-1,TRBJ1-4,NA,TRBD1,TGCGCCAGCAGCTTGGCTACAGGGGGCGAAAAACTGTTTTTT,CASSLATGGEKLFF
TRBV11-3,TRBJ1-2,few,NA,TGTGCCAGCAGCTTAGGTCTGGGAACGTGGGGCTACACCTTC,CASSLGLGTWGYTF
TRBV10-2,TRBJ1-1,NA,TRBD1,TGCGCCAGCAGTGAGCCGACAGGGCGTGAAGCTTTCTTT,CASSEPTGREAFF
TRBV18,TRBJ2-2,once,TRBD1,TGTGCCAGCTCGCATTCTACCGGGACAGGGTCTGCCACCGGGGAGCTGTTTTTT,CASSHSTGTGSATGELFF
TRBV19,TRBJ2-7,NA,TRBD2,TGTGCCAGTAGGGTCCAAGCGGGAGGGGCTTACGAGCAGTACTTC,CASRVQAGGAYEQYF
TRBV12-5,TRBJ2-2,NA,NA,TGTGCCAGCCTCGCAGGTCGGAGGGTGAACACCGGGGAGCTGTTTTTT,CASLAGRRVNTGELFF
TRBV5-1,TRBJ2-5,NA,TRBD1,TGCGCCAGCAGCTTATCAGGGGGCGGTCGGCAAGAGACCCAGTACTTC,CASSLSGGGRQETQYF
TRBV7-7,TRBJ2-3,NA,TRBD2,TGTGCCAGCAGCTTGGGACTAGCGGGAGGGAAAAGGGCAGATACGCAGTATTTT,CASSLGLAGGKRADTQYF
TRBV14,TRBJ1-2,once,NA,TGTGCCAGCAGCCATAAACAGGGAGTCGGCTACACCTTC,CASSHKQGVGYTF
TRBV28,TRBJ1-2,NA,NA,TGTGCCAGCAGTTTCAGCTCGGAGGGCTACACCTTC,CASSFSSEGYTF
TRBV5-1,TRBJ2-7,few,TRBD1,TGCGCCAGCAGCCTTAGACAGGGCTGGAACGAGCAGTACTTC,CASSLRQGWNEQYF